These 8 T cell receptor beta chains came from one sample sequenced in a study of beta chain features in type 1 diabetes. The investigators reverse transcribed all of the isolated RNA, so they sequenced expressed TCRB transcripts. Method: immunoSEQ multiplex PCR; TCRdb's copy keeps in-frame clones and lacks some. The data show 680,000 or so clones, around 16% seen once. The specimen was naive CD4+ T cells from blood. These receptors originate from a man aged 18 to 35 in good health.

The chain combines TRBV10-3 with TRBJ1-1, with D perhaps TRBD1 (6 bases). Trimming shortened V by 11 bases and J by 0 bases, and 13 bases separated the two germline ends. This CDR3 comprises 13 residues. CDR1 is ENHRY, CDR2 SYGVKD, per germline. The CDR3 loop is CALTQGLNTEAFF. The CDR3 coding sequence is TGTGCCTTAACCCAGGGGTTGAACACTGAAGCTTTCTTT.

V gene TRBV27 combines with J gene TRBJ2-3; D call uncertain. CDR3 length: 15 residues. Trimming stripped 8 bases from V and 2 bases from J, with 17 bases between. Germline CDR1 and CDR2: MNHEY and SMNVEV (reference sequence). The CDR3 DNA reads TGTGCCAGCGCCCGTACGACTCGCTCCACAGATACGCAGTATTTT. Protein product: CASARTTRSTDTQYF.

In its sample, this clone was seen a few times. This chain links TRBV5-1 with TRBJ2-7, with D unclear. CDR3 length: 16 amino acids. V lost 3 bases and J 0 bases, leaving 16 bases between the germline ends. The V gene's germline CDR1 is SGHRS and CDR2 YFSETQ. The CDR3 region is CASSSSDRTGSYEQYF. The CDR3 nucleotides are TGCGCCAGCAGCTCCTCCGACCGCACCGGCTCCTACGAGCAGTACTTC.

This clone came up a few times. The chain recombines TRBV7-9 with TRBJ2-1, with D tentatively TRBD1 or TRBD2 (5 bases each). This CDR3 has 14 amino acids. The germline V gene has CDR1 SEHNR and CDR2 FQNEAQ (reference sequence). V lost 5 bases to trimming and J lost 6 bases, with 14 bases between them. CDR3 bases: TGTGCCAGCAGCCAGGGACGAGCCGGCAATGAGCAGTTCTTC. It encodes CASSQGRAGNEQFF.

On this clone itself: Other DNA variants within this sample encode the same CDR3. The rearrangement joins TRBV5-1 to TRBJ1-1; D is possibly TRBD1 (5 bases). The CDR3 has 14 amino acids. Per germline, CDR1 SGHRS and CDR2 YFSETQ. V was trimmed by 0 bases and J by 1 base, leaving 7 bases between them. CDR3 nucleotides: TGCGCCAGCAGCTTGGGACAGCCGAACACTGAAGCTTTCTTT. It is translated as CASSLGQPNTEAFF.

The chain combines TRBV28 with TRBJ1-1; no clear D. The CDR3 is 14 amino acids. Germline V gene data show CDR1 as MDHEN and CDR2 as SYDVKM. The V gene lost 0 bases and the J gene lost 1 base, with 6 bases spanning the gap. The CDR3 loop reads CASSLWAENTEAFF. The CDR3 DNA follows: TGTGCCAGCAGTTTATGGGCTGAGAACACTGAAGCTTTCTTT.

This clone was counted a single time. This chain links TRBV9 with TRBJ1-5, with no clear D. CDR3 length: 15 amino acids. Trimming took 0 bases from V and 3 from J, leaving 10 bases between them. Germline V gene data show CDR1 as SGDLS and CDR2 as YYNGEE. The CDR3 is CASSVDPGNNQPQHF. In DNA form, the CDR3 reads TGTGCCAGCAGCGTAGACCCGGGGAACAATCAGCCCCAGCATTTT.

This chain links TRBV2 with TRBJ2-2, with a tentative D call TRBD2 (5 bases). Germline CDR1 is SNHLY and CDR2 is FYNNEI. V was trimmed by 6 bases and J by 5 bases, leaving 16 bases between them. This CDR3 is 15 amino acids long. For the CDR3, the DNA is TGTGCCAGCAGACCGGAGGTCGGTGCGACCGGGGAGCTGTTTTTT. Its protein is CASRPEVGATGELFF.